This T cell receptor (beta chain) comes out of a study of cytomegalovirus exposure and HLA in healthy donors. For the study at large: An earlier analysis found some 120 million unique TCR beta sequences from 150 million to 200 million T cells.

Study-level results: HLA-A and HLA-B allele assignments for most subjects were reportedly predicted accurately using TCR beta sequences. Certain sequence variants were highly shared and formed a cluster, and this cluster was likely a sequencing artifact.

This PCR relied on a set of 60 Vbeta primers and 13 Jbeta primers. In the original analysis: Later work found 65 million to 90 million unique TCR beta chains, with some 11 million shared. Sequencing was performed with immunoSEQ multiplex PCR; in TCRdb, only in-frame clones are kept and a portion is missing. V and J calls and clone size are those listed in that table; D and trimming were worked out from the DNA. The data show under 250,000 clones, with 76% seen just once and about 0.63% held by the top ten. Regarding this clone: Its target is unknown.

The CDR3 totals 14 residues. V was clipped by 6 bases and J by 6 bases, with 17 bases between them. Germline loops: CDR1 MDHEN, CDR2 SYDVKM. The sequenced sample was PBMCs. The clonotype comes from a man aged 18 to 29 in good health and CMV-seronegative. The genes are TRBV28 and TRBJ1-1; the D gene is possibly TRBD1 (6 bases). The CDR3, as DNA: TGTGCCAGCAGAAACAGGGAGTTTGGCGCTGAAGCTTTCTTT. Translating gives CASRNREFGAEAFF. Supplemented by reference TRBV28 and TRBJ1-1, the full variable domain reads DVKVTQSSRYLVKRTGEKVFLECVQDMDHENMFWYRQDPGLGLRLIYFSYDVKMKEKGDIPEGYSVSREKKERFSLILESASTNQTSMYLCASRNREFGAEAFFGQGTRLTVV.